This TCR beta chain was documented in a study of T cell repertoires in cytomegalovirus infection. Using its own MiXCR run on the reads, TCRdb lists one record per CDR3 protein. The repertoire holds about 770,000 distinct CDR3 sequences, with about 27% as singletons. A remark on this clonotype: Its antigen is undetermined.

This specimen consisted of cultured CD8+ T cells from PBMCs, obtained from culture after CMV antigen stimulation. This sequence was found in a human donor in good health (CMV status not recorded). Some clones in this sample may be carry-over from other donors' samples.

For the CDR3, the DNA is TGTGCCATCAGAAACCGGGACAGCTACGAGCAGTACTTC. This gives the protein CAIRNRDSYEQYF. This rearrangement joins TRBV10-3 to TRBJ2-7; 7 bases map to TRBD1. The CDR3 consists of 13 residues. Germline V CDR1 and CDR2: ENHRY, SYGVKD. V was clipped by 6 bases and J by 3 bases; unmatched bases: 5.